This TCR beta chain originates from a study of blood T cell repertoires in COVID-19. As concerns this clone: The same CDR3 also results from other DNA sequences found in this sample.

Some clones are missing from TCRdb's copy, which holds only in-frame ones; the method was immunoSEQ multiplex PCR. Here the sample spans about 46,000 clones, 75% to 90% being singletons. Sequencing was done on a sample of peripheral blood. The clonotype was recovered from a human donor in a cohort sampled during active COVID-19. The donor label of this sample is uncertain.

CDR3 sequence reads: CASSPPSTGVYGYTF. In DNA form, the CDR3 reads TGTGCCAGCTCACCACCCTCGACAGGAGTCTATGGCTACACCTTC. The chain has TRBV18 and TRBJ1-2; D possibly corresponds to TRBD1 (6 bases). The CDR3 extends over 15 amino acids. Germline lookup yields CDR1 KGHSH and CDR2 LQKENI. V was clipped by 0 bases and J by 4 bases, with 12 bases between them. Based on the CDR3 plus reference TRBV18 and TRBJ1-2, the full variable domain is NAGVMQNPRHLVRRRGQEARLRCSPMKGHSHVYWYRQLPEEGLKFMVYLQKENIIDESGMPKERFSAEFPKEGPSILRIQQVVRGDSAAYFCASSPPSTGVYGYTFGSGTRLTVV.